Shown below are 30 T cell receptor beta chains from a single sample sequenced in a study of T cells after posttransplantation cyclophosphamide listed by TCRdb under 2016. Reading the label with the study, this specimen's treatment or condition is: high-dose cyclophosphamide on days +3 and +4 as single-agent GVHD prophylaxis. For conditioning, the PTCy patients got busulfan and fludarabine, then a related or unrelated marrow graft, followed by cyclophosphamide on days +3 and +4. The library relied on the immunoSEQ multiplex PCR assay. Here the immuneACCESS table is served through TCRdb, limited to in-frame sequences with V and J called. Missing clones are a known gap in these copies; in checked studies unresolved V genes cover under half, and the rest lacks a known reason. In this sample, 6,500 to 7,000 clones appear, none counted once only. The top ten clonotypes cover 5.2% of the sample. Sequences were derived from PBMCs, sampled after an allogeneic stem cell transplant with post-transplant cyclophosphamide. Receptors originate from a male patient aged 25-45 years who received an allogeneic stem cell transplant from an unrelated donor, was CMV-positive, and had acute and chronic GVHD. Following a transplant, a fraction of the T cells may be traceable to the graft donor.

This chain joins TRBV7-2 and TRBJ2-2; D is possibly TRBD2 (7 bases). Germline V lookup: CDR1 SGHTA, CDR2 FQGNSA. V lost 4 bases and J 4 bases, leaving 16 bases between the germline ends. This CDR3 comprises 16 residues. Written as DNA, the CDR3 is TGTGCCAGCAGCTCTGAGGGGGGGCGGATCACCGGGGAGCTGTTTTTT. Translated, it gives CASSSEGGRITGELFF.

This clone appeared many times. The V call is TRBV18, the J call TRBJ1-5, with D maybe TRBD1 (5 bases). With 3 bases removed from V and 5 bases from J, the gap between germline ends came to 8 bases. CDR3 length: 13 amino acids. Germline loops: CDR1 KGHSH, CDR2 LQKENI. CDR3 DNA sequence: TGTGCCAGCTCACCGGGGCGAGATCAGCCCCAGCATTTT. Translated: CASSPGRDQPQHF.

This clone was counted many times. The chain joins TRBV7-6 to TRBJ1-1, with 8 bases identical to TRBD1. With 1 base clipped from V and 6 bases from J, the junction kept 7 bases outside the gene matches. The CDR3 sequence is 15 residues long. Germline-derived CDR1 and CDR2 are SGHVS and FNYEAQ. The CDR3 sequence: CASSLVSGTGAEAFF. The CDR3 nucleotides read TGTGCCAGCAGCTTAGTGTCTGGGACAGGCGCTGAAGCTTTCTTT.

This clone was counted many times. The rearrangement uses TRBV11-3 and TRBJ2-7; TRBD1 might be the D (6 bases). The ends were cut back, 4 bases at V and 7 bases at J, with 20 bases in the middle. This CDR3 has 15 residues. CDR1 and CDR2 from the germline V gene are SGHNT and YENEEA. CDR3 sequence (DNA): TGTGCCAGCAGCTCTCTCCGGGACACCGGCGCTGAGCAGTACTTC. As protein: CASSSLRDTGAEQYF. Drawing the rest from reference TRBV11-3 and TRBJ2-7, the complete variable domain is EAGVVQSPRYKIIEKKQPVAFWCNPISGHNTLYWYLQNLGQGPELLIRYENEEAVDDSQLPKDRFSAERLKGVDSTLKIQPAELGDSAVYLCASSSLRDTGAEQYFGPGTRLTVT.

By share of the sample, this clone is medium-sized. The rearrangement links TRBV23-1 to TRBJ2-7; 9 bases are shared with TRBD1. TRBV23-1 is annotated as an ORF whose role is uncertain. V was pared by 3 bases and J by 6 bases, with 9 bases of the junction left unmatched. The CDR3 runs 15 residues. CDR3 region: CASSQYRDRAREQYF. The CDR3 nucleotides read TGCGCCAGCAGTCAGTACCGGGACAGGGCCCGCGAGCAGTACTTC.

This clone was seen ten or more times. The chain joins TRBV4-3 to TRBJ2-7, with D possibly TRBD2 on 5 matching bases. The CDR3 contains 15 residues. Germline CDR1 is LGHNA and CDR2 is YSLEER. Between the trimmed V and J ends, which lost 1 base and 0 bases, there was a span of 10 bases. The DNA of the CDR3 is TGCGCCAGCAGCCAAGGGAGGACGGTCTCCTACGAGCAGTACTTC. Protein product: CASSQGRTVSYEQYF.

Concerning this clone: The junction departs from germline at one end; a sequencing error may be responsible. Other DNA sequences from this sample encode an identical CDR3 as well. This chain connects TRBV5-4 to TRBJ1-6; 8 bases fit TRBD1. This CDR3 is 14 amino acids long. Germline loops: CDR1 SGHNT, CDR2 YYREEE (reference sequence). Written as DNA, the CDR3 is TGTGCTAGCAGCTTGACAGGGGTCGATTCACCCCTCCACTTT. It is translated as CASSLTGVDSPLHF.

The J gene is TRBJ2-3, the V gene TRBV7-9; tentatively, D is TRBD1 (5 bases). Trimming removed 5 bases at V and 6 bases at J, with 15 bases between. From germline, CDR1 is SEHNR and CDR2 FQNEAQ (reference sequence). The CDR3 loop spans 14 amino acids. For the CDR3, the DNA is TGTGCCAGCAGCCCAGGGTCCCTAGGGGATACGCAGTATTTT. Encoded protein: CASSPGSLGDTQYF. Full variable domain (missing parts from reference TRBV7-9 and TRBJ2-3): DTGVSQNPRHKITKRGQNVTFRCDPISEHNRLYWYRQTLGQGPEFLTYFQNEAQLEKSRLLSDRFSAERPKGSFSTLEIQRTEQGDSAMYLCASSPGSLGDTQYFGPGTRLTVL.

This clone was counted many times. V gene TRBV25-1 combines with J gene TRBJ2-1; TRBD2 matches 9 bases. Germline V gene sequence: CDR1 MGHDK, CDR2 SYGVNS. The CDR3 length is 18 residues. V lost 2 bases, J lost 8 bases, and 16 bases stayed unmatched. CDR3 sequence: CASSEPSPWREGLHEQFF. In nucleotides, the CDR3 is TGTGCCAGCAGTGAACCCTCCCCGTGGCGGGAGGGCCTCCATGAGCAGTTCTTC.

This clone was found many times. The chain has TRBV29-1 and TRBJ1-2; 10 bases are a match to TRBD1. J lost 7 bases, V lost 7 bases, and 12 bases had no gene match. CDR1 and CDR2 from the germline V gene are SQVTM and ANQGSEA. The CDR3 consists of 14 residues. DNA for the CDR3: TGCAGCGCAAGGACAGGGGGGCTCCCGGGTGGCTACACCTTC. This encodes CSARTGGLPGGYTF. The full variable domain, its missing parts supplied by reference TRBV29-1 and TRBJ1-2, is SAVISQKPSRDICQRGTSLTIQCQVDSQVTMMFWYRQQPGQSLTLIATANQGSEATYESGFVIDKFPISRPNLTFSTLTVSNMSPEDSSIYLCSARTGGLPGGYTFGSGTRLTVV.

This clone was detected many times. The genes are TRBV2 and TRBJ1-1; 7 positions match TRBD1. V was clipped by 6 bases and J by 4 bases; unmatched bases: 2. This CDR3 contains 12 residues. CDR1 is SNHLY, CDR2 FYNNEI, per germline. The CDR3 DNA follows: TGTGCCAGCAGGACAGGGCCCACTGAAGCTTTCTTT. Translated: CASRTGPTEAFF. Supplemented by reference TRBV2 and TRBJ1-1, the full variable domain reads EPEVTQTPSHQVTQMGQEVILRCVPISNHLYFYWYRQILGQKVEFLVSFYNNEISEKSEIFDDQFSVERPDGSNFTLKIRSTKLEDSAMYFCASRTGPTEAFFGQGTRLTVV.

This clone is deemed medium-sized. V is TRBV5-1 and J is TRBJ2-7; no definite D call. Trimming stripped 2 bases from V and 5 bases from J, with 8 bases between. Germline values: CDR1 SGHRS, CDR2 YFSETQ. CDR3 length equals 12 residues. The CDR3 DNA sequence: TGCGCCAGCAGCTTAACACGAAACGAGCAGTACTTC. It encodes CASSLTRNEQYF.

This clone was observed many times. The V call is TRBV5-1, the J call TRBJ1-1; a weak D match, TRBD1 (6 bases). CDR1 and CDR2 from the germline V gene are SGHRS and YFSETQ. The CDR3 contains 17 residues. V was trimmed by 5 bases and J by 0 bases, leaving 20 bases between them. DNA of the CDR3: TGCGCCAGCAGTCCCCTCGTCGGGACACCCTTGAACACTGAAGCTTTCTTT. Its translation: CASSPLVGTPLNTEAFF.

The CDR3 DNA sequence: TGTGCCAGCAGTGTTAGGACAGAAAACATTCAGTACTTC. This encodes CASSVRTENIQYF. The chain links TRBV2 to TRBJ2-4; a weak D match, TRBD1 (6 bases). Trimming removed 4 bases from V and 5 bases from J, with 9 bases in between. CDR1 SNHLY and CDR2 FYNNEI come from the germline V gene. The CDR3 length is 13 residues.

Many counts were recorded for this clone. The V gene is TRBV2, the J gene TRBJ2-2; a weak D match, TRBD2 (6 bases). The CDR3 contains 16 residues. Germline V gene sequence: CDR1 SNHLY, CDR2 FYNNEI. The V gene lost 6 bases and the J gene lost 1 base, with 15 bases spanning the gap. The CDR3 loop is CASRKRGGRNTGELFF. The CDR3 region has the DNA TGTGCCAGCAGGAAGAGGGGAGGCCGGAACACCGGGGAGCTGTTTTTT.

This clone came up many times. The J gene is TRBJ1-5, the V gene TRBV6-5; TRBD1 matches at 7 bases. Germline trimming cut 5 bases from V and 1 base from J; bases unmatched to any gene: 2. This CDR3 has 14 amino acids. From germline, CDR1 is MNHEY and CDR2 SVGAGI. The CDR3 DNA is TGTGCCAGCAGTACACAGGGGAGCAATCAGCCCCAGCATTTT. Translation: CASSTQGSNQPQHF.

This clone was seen repeatedly, ten times or more. This rearrangement joins TRBV30 to TRBJ2-1, with 9 bases aligning to TRBD2. The V gene's germline CDR1 is GTSNPN and CDR2 SVGIG (reference sequence). This CDR3 spans 14 amino acids. V was clipped by 8 bases and J by 8 bases; unmatched bases: 13. CDR3 protein: CARDLAGGIDEQFF. The CDR3 nucleotides are TGTGCCAGGGACTTGGCGGGAGGGATCGATGAGCAGTTCTTC.

This clone is deemed medium-sized. The chain uses TRBV5-5 and TRBJ1-2; D might be TRBD1 (5 bases). CDR1 is SGHKS, CDR2 YYEKEE, per germline (reference sequence). The length of the CDR3 is 16 residues. The germline V and J ends were trimmed by 0 bases and 3 bases, with 15 bases remaining between them. DNA for the CDR3: TGTGCCAGCAGCTTGGAAGCAGGCCGGGGGGACTATGGCTACACCTTC. It yields the protein CASSLEAGRGDYGYTF.

This clone showed up many times. V usage is TRBV7-2 and J usage is TRBJ2-1; D is unresolved. The CDR3 has 14 residues. Germline V gene lookup returns CDR1 SGHTA and CDR2 FQGNSA. Trimming took 2 bases from V and 4 from J, leaving 9 bases between them. CDR3 nucleotide sequence: TGTGCCAGCAGCTTACCCGCAGATTACAATGAGCAGTTCTTC. It is translated as CASSLPADYNEQFF.

This clone was recorded many times. The chain recombines TRBV9 with TRBJ2-7; 8 positions match TRBD1. The CDR3 extends over 14 amino acids. The J segment lost 2 bases and the V segment lost 3 bases, leaving 4 bases of the junction unmatched. Germline CDR1 SGDLS, CDR2 YYNGEE. The DNA of the CDR3 is TGTGCCAGCAGCGCGACAGGGGACACCTACGAGCAGTACTTC. It is translated as CASSATGDTYEQYF.

This clone has more than one count but fewer than ten. The V gene is TRBV18, the J gene TRBJ2-5; tentatively, D is TRBD1 (5 bases). The germline CDR1 and CDR2 sequences are KGHSH and LQKENI. Deletions cut 4 bases from V and 2 bases from J, with 14 bases between. The CDR3 has 15 residues. The CDR3 region is CASSRTLTDQETQYF. In DNA form, the CDR3 reads TGTGCCAGCTCACGGACCTTGACAGATCAAGAGACCCAGTACTTC.

Many counts were recorded for this clone. The gene calls are TRBV18 and TRBJ1-2; D is unclear. The germline CDR1 and CDR2 sequences are KGHSH and LQKENI. The V end lost 0 bases, the J end lost 8 bases, and 10 bases lay between the germline ends. This CDR3 region has 13 residues. The CDR3 loop reads CASSPPAPKGYTF. As DNA, the CDR3 is TGTGCCAGCTCACCACCGGCCCCGAAGGGCTACACCTTC.

This clone was observed many times. The rearrangement joins TRBV6-5 to TRBJ2-5; D is unresolved. V was clipped by 0 bases and J by 3 bases, with 8 bases between them. The germline gives CDR1 MNHEY, CDR2 SVGAGI. The CDR3 is made up of 14 amino acids. CDR3 amino acids: CASSYSLDKETQYF. As DNA, the CDR3 is TGTGCCAGCAGTTACTCGTTAGACAAAGAGACCCAGTACTTC.

This clone was seen many times. The J gene is TRBJ2-1, the V gene TRBV7-8; 10 nucleotides agree with TRBD2. Losses at the gene ends were 4 bases for V and 10 bases for J; bases not matched to a gene: 16. The germline V gene encodes CDR1 SGHVS and CDR2 FQNEAQ. The CDR3 contains 17 residues. The CDR3 sequence: CASSSSYGLAAPQEQFF. The CDR3 DNA follows: TGTGCCAGCAGCTCCTCATACGGACTAGCGGCGCCCCAAGAGCAGTTCTTC.

The chain combines TRBV6-4 with TRBJ1-1; 7 nucleotides align to TRBD1. Germline trimming cut 4 bases from V and 0 bases from J; bases unmatched to any gene: 5. CDR3 length equals 15 residues. Germline-derived CDR1 and CDR2 are MRHNA and SNTAGT. The CDR3 DNA reads TGTGCCAGCAGTGTCACGGGACAGTTGAACACTGAAGCTTTCTTT. It codes for CASSVTGQLNTEAFF.

This clone was detected ten times or more. The V and J genes are TRBV4-2 and TRBJ2-7; D is perhaps TRBD2 (6 bases). The germline V gene has CDR1 LGHNA and CDR2 YNFKEQ. Trimming shortened V by 3 bases and J by 2 bases, and 17 bases separated the two germline ends. The CDR3 loop spans 16 amino acids. The CDR3 here is CASSHSRDSETYEQYF. The CDR3 DNA is TGTGCCAGCAGCCACTCCAGGGACTCCGAGACCTACGAGCAGTACTTC.

This clone was detected many times. The chain uses TRBV11-3 and TRBJ2-7, with 9 bases fitting TRBD1. The CDR3 has 15 residues. J was trimmed by 3 bases and V by 5 bases; bases with no gene match: 8. Germline loops: CDR1 SGHNT, CDR2 YENEEA. CDR3 loop: CASSLLQGAGYEQYF. The DNA of the CDR3 is TGTGCCAGCAGCCTCTTACAGGGGGCGGGCTACGAGCAGTACTTC.

By sample share, this clone is medium-sized. This chain links TRBV2 with TRBJ1-1; D is perhaps TRBD1 (5 bases). Germline loops: CDR1 SNHLY, CDR2 FYNNEI. Trimming removed 4 bases from V and 0 bases from J, with 9 bases in between. The CDR3 totals 14 residues. CDR3 amino acids: CASSAGLMNTEAFF. CDR3 DNA: TGTGCCAGCAGTGCGGGACTTATGAACACTGAAGCTTTCTTT.

This clone was seen repeatedly, ten times or more. The gene calls are TRBV10-3 and TRBJ2-2; 13 bases map to TRBD2. The junction had 11 bases not matched to a gene; V was cut back by 0 bases and J by 4 bases. Germline CDR1 ENHRY, CDR2 SYGVKD. CDR3 length equals 20 residues. The CDR3 bases are TGTGCCATCAGTGAGTCCAGACTAGCGGGGGGCGCCTCGGGCACCGGGGAGCTGTTTTTT. Translated: CAISESRLAGGASGTGELFF.

The sample holds many counts of this clone. The rearrangement uses TRBV29-1 and TRBJ1-3; D gene uncertain. The CDR3 has 11 residues. Looked up from germline, CDR1 is SQVTM and CDR2 is ANQGSEA. The V end lost 3 bases, the J end lost 3 bases, and 3 bases lay between the germline ends. CDR3 DNA: TGCAGCGTTGACGGTGGAAACACCATATATTTT. Protein product: CSVDGGNTIYF.